The clone carrying this TCR beta chain was seen a few times. Its antigen is undetermined. The source of the sample is a study of regulatory T cells in long-lasting Graves disease. Arm-PCR of CDR3 regions and iRepertoire HTBI primers were used to build TCR beta libraries. Source study methods: From all samples, identification returned over 13 TRBJ and 60 or so TRBV segments. Using its own MiXCR run on the multiplex PCR reads, TCRdb lists one record per CDR3 protein. TCRdb, not the original authors, processed these V and J calls. The sample holds over 250,000 distinct CDR3 sequences, 20% to 25% seen once. CDR1 is KGHSH and CDR2 is LQKENI in the germline V gene. The V gene end was trimmed by 4 bases and the J gene end by 6 bases; junction bases not matched to a gene: 8. The CDR3 has 15 residues. Findings of the study overall: Patients with persistent disease showed a bias toward TRBV28, TRBJ1-2 and TRBJ2-5. Exclusively peripheral blood, rather than thyroid tissue, was studied. Persistent patients had a count of shared public clonotypes (approximately 3,000) that exceeded that of new patients (approximately 1,000).

Time point reported: persistent/refractory GD, antithyroid drugs over 5 years with positive TRAb. Preparation of the TCR library used RNA extracted from PBMCs. The sequence was collected from a female donor with Graves disease. The sample consisted of peripheral blood mononuclear cells (PBMCs), taken when the disease was refractory, from a patient treated with antithyroid drugs. The chain combines TRBV18 with TRBJ2-1; 8 bases match TRBD1. CDR3 in DNA: TGTGCCAGCTCACGCACCCAGGGGGCTCGCAATGAGCAGTTCTTC. Translation gives CASSRTQGARNEQFF.